This T cell receptor beta chain is drawn from a study of T-cell reconstitution after alpha-beta-depleted transplantation in children. This clonotype turned up a few times. CDR1 is SNHLY and CDR2 is FYNNEI in the germline V gene. The CDR3 covers 14 residues. V was shortened by 6 bases and J by 0 bases, with 8 bases between the two germline ends. TCRbeta library construction was performed incorporating unique molecular identifiers. TCRdb re-derived calls from the PCR reads in MiXCR, one entry per CDR3 protein. The sample shows approximately 350,000 distinct CDR3 sequences, about 14% of them seen only once.

Sequenced material: PBMCs, taken from the stem cell graft. This chain links TRBV2 with TRBJ1-4, with D unclear. The receptor was isolated from a human donor who donated a stem cell graft to a child with Fanconi anemia. The DNA for the CDR3 is TGTGCCAGCAGGGAGCCCTCAACTAATGAAAAACTGTTTTTT. Translation: CASREPSTNEKLFF.